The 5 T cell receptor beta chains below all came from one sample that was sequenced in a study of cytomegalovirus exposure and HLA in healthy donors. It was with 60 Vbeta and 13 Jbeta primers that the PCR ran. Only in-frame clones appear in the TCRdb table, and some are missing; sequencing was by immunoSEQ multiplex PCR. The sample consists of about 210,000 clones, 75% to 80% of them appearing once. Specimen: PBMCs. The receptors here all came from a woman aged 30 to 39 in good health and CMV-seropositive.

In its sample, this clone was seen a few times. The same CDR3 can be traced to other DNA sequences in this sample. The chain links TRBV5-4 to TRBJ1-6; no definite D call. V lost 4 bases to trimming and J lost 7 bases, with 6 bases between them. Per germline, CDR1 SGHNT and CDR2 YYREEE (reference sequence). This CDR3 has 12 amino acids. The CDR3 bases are TGTGCCAGCAGCCGGTACAATTCACCCCTCCACTTT. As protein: CASSRYNSPLHF.

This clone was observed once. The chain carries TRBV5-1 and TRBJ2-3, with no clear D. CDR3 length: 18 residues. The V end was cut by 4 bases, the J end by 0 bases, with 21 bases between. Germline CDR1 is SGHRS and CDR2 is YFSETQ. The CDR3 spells CASSPFGLGSQSTDTQYF. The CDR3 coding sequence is TGCGCCAGCAGCCCGTTTGGGCTGGGTTCCCAGAGCACAGATACGCAGTATTTT. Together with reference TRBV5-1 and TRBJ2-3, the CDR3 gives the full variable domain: KAGVTQTPRYLIKTRGQQVTLSCSPISGHRSVSWYQQTPGQGLQFLFEYFSETQRNKGNFPGRFSGRQFSNSRSEMNVSTLELGDSALYLCASSPFGLGSQSTDTQYFGPGTRLTVL.

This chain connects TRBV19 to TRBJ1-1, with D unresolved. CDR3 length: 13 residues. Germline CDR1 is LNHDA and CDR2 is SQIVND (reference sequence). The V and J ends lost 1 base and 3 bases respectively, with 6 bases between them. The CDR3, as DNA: TGTGCCAGTAGTATAGTATCAGACACTGAAGCTTTCTTT. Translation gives CASSIVSDTEAFF.

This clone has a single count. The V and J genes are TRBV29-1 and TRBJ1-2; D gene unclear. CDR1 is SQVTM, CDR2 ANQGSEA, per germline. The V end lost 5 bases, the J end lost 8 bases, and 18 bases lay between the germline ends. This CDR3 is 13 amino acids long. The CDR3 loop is CSVWANRLIGYTF. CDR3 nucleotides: TGCAGCGTTTGGGCAAACCGTCTCATAGGCTACACCTTC.

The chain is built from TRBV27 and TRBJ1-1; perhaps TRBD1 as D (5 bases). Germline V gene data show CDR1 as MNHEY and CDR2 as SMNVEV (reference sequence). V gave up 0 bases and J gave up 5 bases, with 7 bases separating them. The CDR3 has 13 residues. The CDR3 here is CASSLSRGTEAFF. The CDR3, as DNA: TGTGCCAGCAGTTTATCTAGGGGTACTGAAGCTTTCTTT.